This T cell receptor beta chain was identified in a study of T cell responses to AZD1222 COVID-19 vaccine (dated by TCRdb to 2020 to 2023). About the investigation overall: AZD1222 recipients with second doses at about 4 weeks or about 12 weeks were pooled, because spike-specific TCR depth and breadth did not differ between schedules. Enrollment into the trials was organized by age into subgroups of 18-55, 56-69 and 70-plus years, and those subgroups contained roughly 150, 30 and 60 TCR-sequenced participants, respectively. TCR sequencing covered some 250 trial participants: 200 to 220 given two doses of AZD1222 and 26 given two doses of MenACWY control vaccine. General study outcomes and caveats: A significant rise in spike-specific TCR breadth and depth was observed after two AZD1222 doses relative to day 0 and relative to MenACWY recipients. Because no day 14 peak-response samples were available, the repertoires could be characterized only after the peak T cell response. The 56-69-year group was small, and its depth increase did not reach significance, likely because of low power. Reportedly, close to half of the unique spike-specific TCRs recognized epitopes lying outside the regions that are mutated in the B.1.351 and B.1.1.7 variants. The vaccine-associated CD4 TCRs covered the entire spike protein, and the dominant responses fell in regions 160-218 and 743-854. Conclusions about previously exposed vaccinees are limited, since just 6 or 7 AZD1222 recipients were seropositive for SARS-CoV-2 at baseline. Participants were mostly white British, with more females than males. The authors suggested clonal diversity may have been underestimated.

CDR3 length: 11 amino acids, cysteine to phenylalanine. CDR3 DNA only is kept here, 33 bases in frame from base 1. V loses 4 bases, J loses 7 bases, and the germline ends lie 11 bases apart. CDR1 and CDR2, looked up from the germline V gene, are SQVTM and ANQGSEA. As for this clone: This clone's antigen is unknown. No per-base quality is available; no much larger clone lies one base away.

The CDR3 regions of human TCRbeta chains were subjected to immunosequencing. The authors' analysis ran thus. TCRs in the repertoires were matched against a reference library of SARS-CoV-2-specific TCRs that had been generated with the MIRA antigen-specificity platform. Breadth was defined as the fraction of unique TCRs that were SARS-CoV-2-associated, and depth was defined as the fraction of total T cells that were SARS-CoV-2-associated. Using the MIRA data, each spike-specific TCR was assigned both to the spike region to which the TCR was reactive and to a CD4 or CD8 class. Log10-transformed breadth and depth values were compared by one-way ANOVA with Sidak's multiple comparisons tests. This is the immuneACCESS table as TCRdb keeps it, with only in-frame sequences that have V and J called. A part of the clones is gone; compared with another copy, unresolved V genes explain less than half, and the rest is unexplained. V and J calls and clone size are as listed in that table; D and trimming were resolved from the DNA. Across this sample there are over 150,000 clones, with about nine tenths seen only once. About 2.6% of the sample lies in the top ten.

The time point label, as the study defines it: baseline before first vaccination. Vaccinee samples were obtained from the UK trials COV001 and COV002, which included a single-blind randomized controlled phase 2/3 trial of AZD1222 (ChAdOx1 nCoV-19) in healthy adults. For TCRbeta chain sequencing, PBMC samples were collected from trial participants at day 0 and at day 28 after the second dose. The rearranged segments are TRBV29-1 and TRBJ2-7; TRBD1 is possibly the D segment (5 matching bases). The source material was peripheral blood, sampled on day 0 of AZD1222 vaccination. This sequence was found in an adult in good health. The nucleotides are TGCAGCGTTGGCAGGGTAGGGGAGCAGTACTTC. The encoded protein is CSVGRVGEQYF.